This entry describes one T cell receptor (beta chain). This sample was taken from a study of shared clonotypes between healthy human individuals. Repertoires were generated with immunoSEQ multiplex PCR, while TCRdb's copy carries only in-frame clones and drops some. Of 2 million to 2.5 million clones listed, 80% to 95% are singletons. Germline CDR1 and CDR2: KGHSH and LQKENI. This CDR3 spans 15 amino acids. Trimming at V came to 4 bases and at J to 4 bases, leaving 8 bases not matched to a gene. This clonotype was obtained from a man aged 18-30 years in good health. Some clones in this sample may be carry-over from other donors' samples. Material: naive CD4+ T cells from PBMCs. As to subset: CD45RA+ positively selected. The gene calls are TRBV18 and TRBJ2-5; 8 positions agree with TRBD1. CDR3 sequence (DNA): TGTGCCAGCTCACGGGGGCAGGGGGCCGGAGAGACCCAGTACTTC. Encoded protein: CASSRGQGAGETQYF.